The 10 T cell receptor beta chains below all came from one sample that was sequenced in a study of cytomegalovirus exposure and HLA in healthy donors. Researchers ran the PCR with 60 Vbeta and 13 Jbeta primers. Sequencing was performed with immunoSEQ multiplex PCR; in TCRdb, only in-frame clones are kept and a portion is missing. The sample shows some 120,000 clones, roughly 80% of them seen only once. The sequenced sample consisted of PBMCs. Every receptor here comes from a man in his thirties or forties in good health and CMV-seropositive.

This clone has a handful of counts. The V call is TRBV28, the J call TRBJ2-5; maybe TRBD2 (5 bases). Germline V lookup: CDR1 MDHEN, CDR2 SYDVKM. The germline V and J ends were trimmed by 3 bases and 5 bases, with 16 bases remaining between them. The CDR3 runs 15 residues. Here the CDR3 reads CASSFAKASGETQYF. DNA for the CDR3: TGTGCCAGCAGTTTCGCAAAGGCTTCGGGGGAGACCCAGTACTTC.

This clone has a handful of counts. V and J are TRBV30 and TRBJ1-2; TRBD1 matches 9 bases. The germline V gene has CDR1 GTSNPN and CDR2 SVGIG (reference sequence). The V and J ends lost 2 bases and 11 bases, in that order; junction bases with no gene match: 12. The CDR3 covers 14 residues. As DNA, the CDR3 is TGTGCCTGGAGTCGAACAGGGGGCTCCAAGCTATACACCTTC. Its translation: CAWSRTGGSKLYTF.

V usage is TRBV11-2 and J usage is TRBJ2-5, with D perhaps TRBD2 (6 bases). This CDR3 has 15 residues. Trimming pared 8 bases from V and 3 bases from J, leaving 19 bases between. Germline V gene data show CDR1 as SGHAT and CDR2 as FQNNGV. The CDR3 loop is CASRGGAGTKETQYF. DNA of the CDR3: TGTGCCAGCCGGGGCGGAGCGGGTACCAAAGAGACCCAGTACTTC.

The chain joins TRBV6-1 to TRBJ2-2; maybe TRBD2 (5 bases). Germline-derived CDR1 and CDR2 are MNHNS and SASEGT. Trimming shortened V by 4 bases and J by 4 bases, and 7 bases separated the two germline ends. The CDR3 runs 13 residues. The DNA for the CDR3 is TGTGCCAGCAGTGGAGCGGCCACCGGGGAGCTGTTTTTT. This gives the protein CASSGAATGELFF.

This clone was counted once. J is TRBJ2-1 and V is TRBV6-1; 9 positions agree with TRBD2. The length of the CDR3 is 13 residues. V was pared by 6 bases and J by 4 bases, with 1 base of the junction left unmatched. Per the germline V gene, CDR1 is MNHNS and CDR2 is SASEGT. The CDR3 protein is CASRTSGYNEQFF. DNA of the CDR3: TGTGCCAGCAGGACTAGCGGATACAATGAGCAGTTCTTC.

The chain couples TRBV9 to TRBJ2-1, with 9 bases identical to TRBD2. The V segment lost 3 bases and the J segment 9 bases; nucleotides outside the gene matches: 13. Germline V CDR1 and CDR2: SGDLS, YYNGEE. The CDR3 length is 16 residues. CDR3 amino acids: CASSAGTSSIGSEQFF. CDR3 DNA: TGTGCCAGCAGCGCTGGGACTAGCTCTATCGGAAGTGAGCAGTTCTTC.

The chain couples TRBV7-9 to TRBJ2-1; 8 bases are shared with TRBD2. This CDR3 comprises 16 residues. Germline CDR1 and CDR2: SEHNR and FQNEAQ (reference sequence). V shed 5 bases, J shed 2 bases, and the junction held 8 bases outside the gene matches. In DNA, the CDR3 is TGTGCCAGCAGCCCGCGAAAACTAGCGGCCTACAATGAGCAGTTCTTC. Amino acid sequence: CASSPRKLAAYNEQFF.

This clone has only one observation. The DNA of the CDR3 is TGTGCCAGCAGTTACTCCGCGGACAGCTCCTACGAGCAGTACTTC. Translation gives CASSYSADSSYEQYF. The V call is TRBV6-5, the J call TRBJ2-7, with D maybe TRBD1 (6 bases). Looked up from germline, CDR1 is MNHEY and CDR2 is SVGAGI. With 0 bases removed from V and 0 bases from J, the gap between germline ends came to 9 bases. The CDR3 loop spans 15 amino acids.

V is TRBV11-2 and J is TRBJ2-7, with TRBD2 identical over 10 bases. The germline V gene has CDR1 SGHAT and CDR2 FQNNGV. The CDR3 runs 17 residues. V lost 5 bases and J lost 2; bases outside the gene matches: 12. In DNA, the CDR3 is TGTGCCAGCAGCCCGAGGCCCTTAGCGGGAGGAACCTACGAGCAGTACTTC. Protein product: CASSPRPLAGGTYEQYF.

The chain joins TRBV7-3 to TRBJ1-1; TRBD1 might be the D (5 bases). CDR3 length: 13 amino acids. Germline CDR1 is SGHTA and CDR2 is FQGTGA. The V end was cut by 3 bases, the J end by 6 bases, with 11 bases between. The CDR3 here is CASSFSGASEAFF. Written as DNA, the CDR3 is TGTGCCAGCAGCTTTAGTGGGGCCTCTGAAGCTTTCTTT.